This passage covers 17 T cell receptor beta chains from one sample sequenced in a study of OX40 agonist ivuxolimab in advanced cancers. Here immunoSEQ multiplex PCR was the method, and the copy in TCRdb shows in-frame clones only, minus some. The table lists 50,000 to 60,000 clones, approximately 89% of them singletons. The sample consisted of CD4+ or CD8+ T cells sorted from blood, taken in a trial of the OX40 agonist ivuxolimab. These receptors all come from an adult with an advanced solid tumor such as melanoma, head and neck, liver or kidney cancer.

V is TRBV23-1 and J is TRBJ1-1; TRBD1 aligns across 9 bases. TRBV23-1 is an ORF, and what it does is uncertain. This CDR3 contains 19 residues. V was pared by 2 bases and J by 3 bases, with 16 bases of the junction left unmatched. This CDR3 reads CASSQILQRDRARDTEAFF. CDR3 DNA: TGCGCCAGCAGTCAAATCCTCCAGCGGGACAGGGCCAGAGACACTGAAGCTTTCTTT.

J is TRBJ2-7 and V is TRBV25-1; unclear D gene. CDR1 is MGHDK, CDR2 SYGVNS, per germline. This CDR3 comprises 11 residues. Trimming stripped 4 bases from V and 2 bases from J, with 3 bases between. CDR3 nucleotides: TGTGCCAGCAGTGGGCCCTACGAGCAGTACGTC. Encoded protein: CASSGPYEQYV.

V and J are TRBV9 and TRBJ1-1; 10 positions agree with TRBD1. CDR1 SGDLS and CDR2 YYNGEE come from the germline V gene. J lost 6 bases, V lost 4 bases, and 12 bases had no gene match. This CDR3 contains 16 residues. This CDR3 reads CASSHPGQGYRAEAFF. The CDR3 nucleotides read TGTGCCAGCAGCCATCCGGGACAGGGGTACCGGGCTGAAGCTTTCTTT.

In DNA form, the CDR3 reads TGTGCCAGCTCACTCCTGGGAGATACGCAGTATTTT. Amino acids: CASSLLGDTQYF. The gene calls are TRBV18 and TRBJ2-3; no clear D. V dropped 4 bases and J dropped 5 bases, with 7 bases sitting between them. From germline, CDR1 is KGHSH and CDR2 LQKENI. The length of the CDR3 is 12 residues. Together with reference TRBV18 and TRBJ2-3, the CDR3 gives the full variable domain: NAGVMQNPRHLVRRRGQEARLRCSPMKGHSHVYWYRQLPEEGLKFMVYLQKENIIDESGMPKERFSAEFPKEGPSILRIQQVVRGDSAAYFCASSLLGDTQYFGPGTRLTVL.

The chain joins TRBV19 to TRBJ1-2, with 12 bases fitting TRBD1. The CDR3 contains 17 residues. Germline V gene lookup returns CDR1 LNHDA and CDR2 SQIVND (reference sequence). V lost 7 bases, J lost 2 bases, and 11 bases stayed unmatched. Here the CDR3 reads CASTPGTGGALNYGYTF. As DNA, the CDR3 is TGTGCCAGTACCCCGGGGACAGGGGGCGCATTGAACTATGGCTACACCTTC.

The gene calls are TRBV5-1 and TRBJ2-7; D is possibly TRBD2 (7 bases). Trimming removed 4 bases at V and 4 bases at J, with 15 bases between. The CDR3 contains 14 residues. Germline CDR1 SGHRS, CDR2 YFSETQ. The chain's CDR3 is CASSRGGGSYEQYF. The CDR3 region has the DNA TGCGCCAGCAGCAGGGGGGGCGGGAGTTACGAGCAGTACTTC.

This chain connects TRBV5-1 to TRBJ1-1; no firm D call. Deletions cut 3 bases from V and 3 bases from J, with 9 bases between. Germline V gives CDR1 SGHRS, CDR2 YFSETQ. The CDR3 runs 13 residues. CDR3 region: CASSWARDTEAFF. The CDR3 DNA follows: TGCGCCAGCAGCTGGGCGAGGGACACTGAAGCTTTCTTT.

The CDR3 DNA follows: TGTGCCAGCAGGGTCAGAGGCACCGGGGAGCTGTTTTTT. Its protein is CASRVRGTGELFF. The chain couples TRBV5-6 to TRBJ2-2; D is unresolved. Trimming took 5 bases from V and 4 from J, leaving 9 bases between them. This CDR3 comprises 13 residues. Germline-derived CDR1 and CDR2 are SGHDT and YYEEEE.

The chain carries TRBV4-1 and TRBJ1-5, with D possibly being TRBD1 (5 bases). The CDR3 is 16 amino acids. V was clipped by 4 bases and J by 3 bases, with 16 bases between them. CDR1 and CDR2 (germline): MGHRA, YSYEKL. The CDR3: CASSLYGKGDNQPQHF. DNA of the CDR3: TGCGCCAGCAGCCTCTACGGTAAAGGGGACAATCAGCCCCAGCATTTT.

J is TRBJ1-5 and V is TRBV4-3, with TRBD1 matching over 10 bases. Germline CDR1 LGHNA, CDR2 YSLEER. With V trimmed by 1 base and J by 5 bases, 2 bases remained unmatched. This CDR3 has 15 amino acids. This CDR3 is CASSQGTGGYQPQHF. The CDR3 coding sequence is TGCGCCAGCAGCCAAGGGACAGGGGGTTATCAGCCCCAGCATTTT.

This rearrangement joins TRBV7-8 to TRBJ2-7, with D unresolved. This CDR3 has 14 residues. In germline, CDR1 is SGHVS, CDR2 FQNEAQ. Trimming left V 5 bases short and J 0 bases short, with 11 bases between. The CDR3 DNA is TGTGCCAGCAGCCTCCCGACTGGCTCCTACGAGCAGTACTTC. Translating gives CASSLPTGSYEQYF. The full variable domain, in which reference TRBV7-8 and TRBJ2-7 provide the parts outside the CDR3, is GAGVSQSPRYKVAKRGQDVALRCDPISGHVSLFWYQQALGQGPEFLTYFQNEAQLDKSGLPSDRFFAERPEGSVSTLKIQRTQQEDSAVYLCASSLPTGSYEQYFGPGTRLTVT.

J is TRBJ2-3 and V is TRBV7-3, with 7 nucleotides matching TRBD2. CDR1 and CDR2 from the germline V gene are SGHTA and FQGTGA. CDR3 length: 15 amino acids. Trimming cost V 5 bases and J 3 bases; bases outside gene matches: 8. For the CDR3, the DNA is TGTGCCAGCAGCAAACGGGAGGTGGGGACAGATACGCAGTATTTT. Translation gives CASSKREVGTDTQYF. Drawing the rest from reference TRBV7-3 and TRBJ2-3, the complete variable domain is GAGVSQTPSNKVTEKGKYVELRCDPISGHTALYWYRQSLGQGPEFLIYFQGTGAADDSGLPNDRFFAVRPEGSVSTLKIQRTERGDSAVYLCASSKREVGTDTQYFGPGTRLTVL.

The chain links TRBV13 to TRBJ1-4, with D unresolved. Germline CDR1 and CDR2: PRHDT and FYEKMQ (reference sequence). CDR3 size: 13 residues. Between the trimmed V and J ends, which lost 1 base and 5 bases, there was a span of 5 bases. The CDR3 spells CASSLAGNEKLFF. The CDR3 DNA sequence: TGTGCCAGCAGCTTAGCGGGGAATGAAAAACTGTTTTTT.

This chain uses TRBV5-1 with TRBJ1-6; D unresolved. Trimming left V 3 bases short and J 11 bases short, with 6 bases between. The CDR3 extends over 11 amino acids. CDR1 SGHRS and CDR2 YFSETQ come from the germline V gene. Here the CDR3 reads CASSSETPLHF. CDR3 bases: TGCGCCAGCAGCTCAGAGACACCCCTCCACTTT.

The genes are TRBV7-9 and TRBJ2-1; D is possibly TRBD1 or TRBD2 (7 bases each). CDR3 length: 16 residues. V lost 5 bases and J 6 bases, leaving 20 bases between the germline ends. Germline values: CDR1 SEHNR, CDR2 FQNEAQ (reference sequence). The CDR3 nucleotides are TGTGCCAGCAGCCCAGGGAGGGGGCCTTCCCTCAATGAGCAGTTCTTC. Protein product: CASSPGRGPSLNEQFF.

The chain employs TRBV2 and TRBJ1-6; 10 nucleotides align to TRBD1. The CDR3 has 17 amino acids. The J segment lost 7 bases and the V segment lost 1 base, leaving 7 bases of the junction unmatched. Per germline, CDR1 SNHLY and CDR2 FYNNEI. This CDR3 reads CASSEETGGWGNSPLHF. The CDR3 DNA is TGTGCCAGCAGTGAAGAGACAGGGGGCTGGGGAAATTCACCCCTCCACTTT.

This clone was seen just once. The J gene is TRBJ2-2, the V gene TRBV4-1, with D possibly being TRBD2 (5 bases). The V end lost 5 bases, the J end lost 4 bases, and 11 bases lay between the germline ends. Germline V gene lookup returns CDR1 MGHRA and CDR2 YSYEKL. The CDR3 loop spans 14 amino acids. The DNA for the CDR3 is TGCGCCAGCAGCTCGGTCGGGGTCACCGGGGAGCTGTTTTTT. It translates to CASSSVGVTGELFF.